The source of this T cell receptor (beta chain) is a study of blood T cell repertoires in COVID-19. Germline lookup yields CDR1 MNHEY and CDR2 SVGEGT. The CDR3 contains 13 residues. Trimming stripped 2 bases from V and 5 bases from J, with 6 bases between. The assay was immunoSEQ multiplex PCR, and TCRdb's table has in-frame clones only and misses some. The sample yields about 86,000 clones, over 80% seen once. What was sequenced was peripheral blood. The chain uses TRBV6-2 or TRBV6-3 and TRBJ2-2, with D hard to call. This clonotype was obtained from a woman of 80 years or more with active or convalescent COVID-19. CDR3 coding DNA: TGTGCCAGCAGTTACGACTTTACCGGGGAGCTGTTTTTT. Translation gives CASSYDFTGELFF.